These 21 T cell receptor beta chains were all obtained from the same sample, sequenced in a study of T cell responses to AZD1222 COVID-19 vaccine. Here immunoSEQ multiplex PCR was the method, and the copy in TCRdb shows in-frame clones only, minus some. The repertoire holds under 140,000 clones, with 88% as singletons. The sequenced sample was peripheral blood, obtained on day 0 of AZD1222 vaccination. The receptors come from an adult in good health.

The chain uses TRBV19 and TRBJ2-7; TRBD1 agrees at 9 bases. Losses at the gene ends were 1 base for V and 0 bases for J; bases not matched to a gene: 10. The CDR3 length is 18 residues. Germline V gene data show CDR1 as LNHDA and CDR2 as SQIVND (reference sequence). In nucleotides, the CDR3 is TGTGCCAGTAGTATAGCTCACCGCCGGGACAGGGACTCCTACGAGCAGTACTTC. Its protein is CASSIAHRRDRDSYEQYF.

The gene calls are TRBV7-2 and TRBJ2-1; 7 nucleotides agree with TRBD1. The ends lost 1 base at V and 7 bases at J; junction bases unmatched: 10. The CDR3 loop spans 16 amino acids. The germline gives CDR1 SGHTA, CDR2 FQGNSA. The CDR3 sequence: CASSLVSARGSNEQFF. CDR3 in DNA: TGTGCCAGCAGCTTAGTATCCGCCAGGGGGTCGAATGAGCAGTTCTTC.

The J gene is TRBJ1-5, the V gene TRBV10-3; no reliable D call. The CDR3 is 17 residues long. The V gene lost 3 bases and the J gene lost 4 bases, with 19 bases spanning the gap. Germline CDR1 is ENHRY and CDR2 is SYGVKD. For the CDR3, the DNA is TGTGCCATCAGTGACCGACCGAAATCCGACGGGAATCAGCCCCAGCATTTT. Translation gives CAISDRPKSDGNQPQHF.

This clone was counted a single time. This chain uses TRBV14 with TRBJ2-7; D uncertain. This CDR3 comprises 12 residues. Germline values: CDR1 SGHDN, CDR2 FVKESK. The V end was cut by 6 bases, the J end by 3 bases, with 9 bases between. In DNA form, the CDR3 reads TGTGCCAGCAGTCGTAACTTCTACGAGCAGTACTTC. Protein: CASSRNFYEQYF.

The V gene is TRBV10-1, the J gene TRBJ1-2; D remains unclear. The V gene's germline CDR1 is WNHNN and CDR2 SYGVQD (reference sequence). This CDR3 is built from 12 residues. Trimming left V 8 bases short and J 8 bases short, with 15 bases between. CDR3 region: CASWSTASGYTF. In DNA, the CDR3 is TGCGCCAGCTGGTCTACAGCGAGCGGCTACACCTTC.

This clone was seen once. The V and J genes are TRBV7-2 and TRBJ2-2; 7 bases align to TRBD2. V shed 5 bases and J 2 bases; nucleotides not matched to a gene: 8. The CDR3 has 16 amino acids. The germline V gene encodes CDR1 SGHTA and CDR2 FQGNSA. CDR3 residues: CASSHQAGLNTGELFF. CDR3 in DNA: TGTGCCAGCAGCCACCAAGCGGGACTCAACACCGGGGAGCTGTTTTTT. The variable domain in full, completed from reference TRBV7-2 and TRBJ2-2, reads GAGVSQSPSNKVTEKGKDVELRCDPISGHTALYWYRQSLGQGLEFLIYFQGNSAPDKSGLPSDRFSAERTGGSVSTLTIQRTQQEDSAVYLCASSHQAGLNTGELFFGEGSRLTVL.

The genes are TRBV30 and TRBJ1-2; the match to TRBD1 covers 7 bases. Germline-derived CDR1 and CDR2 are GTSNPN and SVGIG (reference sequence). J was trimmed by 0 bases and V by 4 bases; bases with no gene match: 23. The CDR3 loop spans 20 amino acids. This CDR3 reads CAWTKGWGRGAIMANYGYTF. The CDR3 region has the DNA TGTGCCTGGACTAAAGGGTGGGGCAGGGGGGCAATTATGGCTAACTATGGCTACACCTTC.

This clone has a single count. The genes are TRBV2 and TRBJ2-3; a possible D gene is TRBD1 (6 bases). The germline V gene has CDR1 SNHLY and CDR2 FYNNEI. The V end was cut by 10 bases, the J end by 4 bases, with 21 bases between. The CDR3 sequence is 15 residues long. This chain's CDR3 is CAIQGIFQGPDTQYF. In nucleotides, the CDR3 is TGTGCCATCCAAGGAATATTTCAGGGGCCAGATACGCAGTATTTT.

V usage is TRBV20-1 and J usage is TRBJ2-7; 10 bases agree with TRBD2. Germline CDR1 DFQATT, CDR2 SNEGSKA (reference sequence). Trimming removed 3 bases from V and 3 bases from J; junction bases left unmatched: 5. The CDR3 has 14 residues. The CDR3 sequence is CSASDSGRFYEQYF. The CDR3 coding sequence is TGCAGTGCTAGTGATAGCGGGAGGTTCTACGAGCAGTACTTC.

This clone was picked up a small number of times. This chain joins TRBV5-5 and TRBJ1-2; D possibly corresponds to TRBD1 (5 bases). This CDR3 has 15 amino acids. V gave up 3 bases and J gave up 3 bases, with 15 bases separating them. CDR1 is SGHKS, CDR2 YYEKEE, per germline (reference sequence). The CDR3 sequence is CASSSGTRRHYGYTF. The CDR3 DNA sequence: TGTGCCAGCAGCTCCGGGACGCGTAGACACTATGGCTACACCTTC. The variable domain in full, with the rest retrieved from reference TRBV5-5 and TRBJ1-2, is DAGVTQSPTHLIKTRGQQVTLRCSPISGHKSVSWYQQVLGQGPQFIFQYYEKEERGRGNFPDRFSARQFPNYSSELNVNALLLGDSALYLCASSSGTRRHYGYTFGSGTRLTVV.

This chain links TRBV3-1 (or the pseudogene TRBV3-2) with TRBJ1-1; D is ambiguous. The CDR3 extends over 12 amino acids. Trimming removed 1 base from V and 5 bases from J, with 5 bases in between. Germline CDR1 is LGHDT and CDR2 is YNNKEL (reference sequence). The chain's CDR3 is CASSQVETEAFF. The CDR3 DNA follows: TGTGCCAGCAGCCAAGTTGAGACTGAAGCTTTCTTT.

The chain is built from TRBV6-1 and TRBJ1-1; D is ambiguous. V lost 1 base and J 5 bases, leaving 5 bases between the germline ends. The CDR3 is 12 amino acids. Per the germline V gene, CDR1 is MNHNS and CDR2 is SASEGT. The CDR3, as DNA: TGTGCCAGCAGTGAAGGAGGGACTGAAGCTTTCTTT. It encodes CASSEGGTEAFF.

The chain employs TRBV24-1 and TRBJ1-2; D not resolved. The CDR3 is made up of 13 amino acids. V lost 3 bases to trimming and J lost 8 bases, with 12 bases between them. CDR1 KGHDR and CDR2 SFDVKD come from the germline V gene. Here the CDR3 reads CATSDDVRGGYTF. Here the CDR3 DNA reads TGTGCCACCAGTGATGATGTTCGGGGAGGCTACACCTTC.

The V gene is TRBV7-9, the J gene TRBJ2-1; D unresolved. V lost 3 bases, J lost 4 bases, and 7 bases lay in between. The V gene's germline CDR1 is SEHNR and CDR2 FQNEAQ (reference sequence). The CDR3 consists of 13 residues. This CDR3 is CASSFAPYNEQFF. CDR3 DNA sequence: TGTGCCAGCAGCTTCGCTCCATACAATGAGCAGTTCTTC.

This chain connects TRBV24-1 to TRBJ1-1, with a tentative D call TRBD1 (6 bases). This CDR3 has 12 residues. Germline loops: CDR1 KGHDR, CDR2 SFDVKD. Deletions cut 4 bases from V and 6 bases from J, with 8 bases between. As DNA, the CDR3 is TGTGCCACCAGTGAGGGGGGCGCTGAAGCTTTCTTT. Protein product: CATSEGGAEAFF.

Written as DNA, the CDR3 is TGTGCCAGCAGTTTCGGGACAGGGGGCACCCCTGGGGGTAATCAGCCCCAGCATTTT. Its protein product is CASSFGTGGTPGGNQPQHF. V is TRBV27 and J is TRBJ1-5, with 12 bases aligning to TRBD1. J was trimmed by 4 bases and V by 3 bases; bases with no gene match: 13. This CDR3 region has 19 residues. Per the germline V gene, CDR1 is MNHEY and CDR2 is SMNVEV (reference sequence).

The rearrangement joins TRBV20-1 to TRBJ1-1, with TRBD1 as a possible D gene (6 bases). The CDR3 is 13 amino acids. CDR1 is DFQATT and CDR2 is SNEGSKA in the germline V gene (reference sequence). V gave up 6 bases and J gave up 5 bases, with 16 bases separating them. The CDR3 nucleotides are TGCAGTGCCAGTTTCTCACAGGGAACTGAAGCTTTCTTT. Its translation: CSASFSQGTEAFF.

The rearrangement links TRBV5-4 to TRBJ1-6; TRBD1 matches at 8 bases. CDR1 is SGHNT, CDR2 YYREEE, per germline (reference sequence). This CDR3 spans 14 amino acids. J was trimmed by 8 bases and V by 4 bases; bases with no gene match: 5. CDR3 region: CASSPRTGHSPLHF. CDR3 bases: TGTGCCAGCAGCCCTAGGACAGGGCATTCACCCCTCCACTTT.

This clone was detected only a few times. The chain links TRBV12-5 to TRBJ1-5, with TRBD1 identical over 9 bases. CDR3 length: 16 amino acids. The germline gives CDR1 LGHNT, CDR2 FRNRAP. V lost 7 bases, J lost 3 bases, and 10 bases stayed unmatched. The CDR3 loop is CASALGNRGLNQPQHF. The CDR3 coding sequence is TGTGCTAGTGCCCTCGGTAACAGGGGGCTCAATCAGCCCCAGCATTTT.

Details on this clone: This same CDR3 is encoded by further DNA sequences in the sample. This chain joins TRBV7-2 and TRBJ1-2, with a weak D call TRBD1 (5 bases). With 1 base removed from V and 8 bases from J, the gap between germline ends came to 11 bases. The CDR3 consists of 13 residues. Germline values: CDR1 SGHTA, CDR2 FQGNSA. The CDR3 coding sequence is TGTGCCAGCAGCTTAGGGGGGTTGGGAGGCTACACCTTC. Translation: CASSLGGLGGYTF.

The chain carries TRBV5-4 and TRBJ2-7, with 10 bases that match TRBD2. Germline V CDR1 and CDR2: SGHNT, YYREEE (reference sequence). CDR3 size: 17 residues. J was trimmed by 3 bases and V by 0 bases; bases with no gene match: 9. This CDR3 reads CASSLGFSGGPHYEQYF. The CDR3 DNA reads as TGTGCCAGCAGCTTGGGTTTTAGCGGGGGGCCCCACTACGAGCAGTACTTC.